One and the same sample provided the 12 T cell receptor beta chains below, sequenced in a study of T cell repertoires in cytomegalovirus infection. Their cognate antigens are unknown. MiXCR, run by TCRdb on the reads, gives a single entry per CDR3 protein. Among about 700,000 distinct CDR3 sequences listed, around 30% were seen once. Sequencing used cultured PBMCs, obtained from culture after CMV antigen stimulation. These receptors all come from a human donor in good health (CMV status not recorded). Some clones in this sample may be carry-over from other donors' samples.

This clonotype was detected a few times. The J gene is TRBJ1-2, the V gene TRBV4-1; D is ambiguous. The V gene lost 0 bases and the J gene lost 2 bases, with 10 bases spanning the gap. Germline assignment: CDR1 MGHRA and CDR2 YSYEKL. The length of the CDR3 is 15 residues. The CDR3 region is CASSQDRLLNYGYTF. For the CDR3, the DNA is TGCGCCAGCAGCCAAGATCGGCTTTTAAACTATGGCTACACCTTC.

The rearrangement joins TRBV29-1 to TRBJ2-7; D unresolved. Germline assignment: CDR1 SQVTM and CDR2 ANQGSEA. Trimming shortened V by 4 bases and J by 5 bases, and 9 bases separated the two germline ends. The length of the CDR3 is 11 residues. In DNA form, the CDR3 reads TGCAGCGTTGGTAACGCCGACGAGCAGTACTTC. It encodes CSVGNADEQYF.

This clonotype was seen only once. V usage is TRBV5-6 and J usage is TRBJ2-7; D might be TRBD1 or TRBD2, each matching 6 bases. Trimming removed 4 bases from V and 2 bases from J, with 13 bases in between. This CDR3 region has 14 residues. Looked up from germline, CDR1 is SGHDT and CDR2 is YYEEEE. The CDR3 loop is CASSPRGDTYEQYF. The CDR3 DNA sequence: TGTGCCAGCAGCCCGAGGGGGGACACCTACGAGCAGTACTTC.

V and J are TRBV29-1 and TRBJ1-1, with D possibly matching TRBD1 (6 bases). Trimming cost V 7 bases and J 4 bases, with 16 bases left between them. CDR3 length: 13 residues. CDR1 and CDR2 (germline): SQVTM, ANQGSEA. The CDR3 here is CSGVGGGGTEAFF. DNA of the CDR3: TGCAGCGGTGTTGGGGGCGGGGGCACTGAAGCTTTCTTT.

This clonotype has a count of ten or more. This chain connects TRBV7-2 to TRBJ1-5, with TRBD1 matching over 7 bases. Germline CDR1 SGHTA, CDR2 FQGNSA. The CDR3 consists of 15 residues. Trimming took 5 bases from V and 4 from J; bases not matched to a gene: 8. For the CDR3, the DNA is TGTGCCAGCAGCACGGACAGGACTCTGAATCAGCCCCAGCATTTT. Protein: CASSTDRTLNQPQHF. Combining the CDR3 with reference TRBV7-2 and TRBJ1-5 gives the whole variable domain GAGVSQSPSNKVTEKGKDVELRCDPISGHTALYWYRQSLGQGLEFLIYFQGNSAPDKSGLPSDRFSAERTGGSVSTLTIQRTQQEDSAVYLCASSTDRTLNQPQHFGDGTRLSIL.

This chain uses TRBV11-2 with TRBJ2-3; the match to TRBD2 covers 11 bases. Germline V CDR1 and CDR2: SGHAT, FQNNGV. Trimming cost V 5 bases and J 3 bases; bases outside gene matches: 7. The CDR3 runs 16 residues. CDR3 loop: CASSPSSSGGTDTQYF. The CDR3 DNA sequence: TGTGCCAGCAGCCCTTCATCTAGCGGGGGGACAGATACGCAGTATTTT. Based on the CDR3 plus reference TRBV11-2 and TRBJ2-3, the full variable domain is EAGVAQSPRYKIIEKRQSVAFWCNPISGHATLYWYQQILGQGPKLLIQFQNNGVVDDSQLPKDRFSAERLKGVDSTLKIQPAKLEDSAVYLCASSPSSSGGTDTQYFGPGTRLTVL.

This clonotype has a handful of counts. The chain joins TRBV6-1 to TRBJ2-7; D is unclear. This CDR3 contains 17 residues. Germline V CDR1 and CDR2: MNHNS, SASEGT. Trimming removed 8 bases from V and 3 bases from J, with 26 bases in between. DNA for the CDR3: TGTGCCAGCTTCCGGAGCAGTGCAAGAAACGAAGACTACGAGCAGTACTTC. Its translation is CASFRSSARNEDYEQYF.

The gene calls are TRBV28 and TRBJ2-1; no definite D call. Germline V lookup: CDR1 MDHEN, CDR2 SYDVKM. The CDR3 extends over 14 amino acids. V was clipped by 8 bases and J by 1 base, with 12 bases between them. In DNA form, the CDR3 reads TGTGCCAGCGGGAAATTCGGGTCCTACAATGAGCAGTTCTTC. The encoded protein is CASGKFGSYNEQFF.

The rearrangement joins TRBV20-1 to TRBJ2-5; 8 bases are shared with TRBD2. CDR1 and CDR2 from the germline V gene are DFQATT and SNEGSKA (reference sequence). The CDR3 totals 15 residues. V lost 4 bases to trimming and J lost 4 bases; unmatched junction nucleotides: 11. CDR3 DNA sequence: TGCAGTGCTACGAGTAGCGGGACGCCGGGAGAGACCCAGTACTTC. Its protein product is CSATSSGTPGETQYF.

The J gene is TRBJ1-6, the V gene TRBV6-5; weak D call: TRBD1 (5 bases). Germline CDR1 reads MNHEY; CDR2 reads SVGAGI. The CDR3 covers 16 residues. The V end lost 6 bases, the J end lost 0 bases, and 12 bases lay between the germline ends. CDR3 in amino acids: CASSAVGGSYNSPLHF. The CDR3 DNA follows: TGTGCCAGCAGCGCCGTGGGGGGCTCCTATAATTCACCCCTCCACTTT.

The chain carries TRBV20-1 and TRBJ2-7, with D hard to call. Germline CDR1 and CDR2: DFQATT and SNEGSKA (reference sequence). CDR3 length equals 11 residues. V lost 7 bases to trimming and J lost 7 bases, with 14 bases between them. The CDR3 spells CSGPLGREQYF. The CDR3 nucleotides read TGCAGTGGTCCGCTAGGGCGGGAGCAGTACTTC.

The chain couples TRBV4-2 to TRBJ2-7; D remains ambiguous. The CDR3 has 12 residues. With 5 bases removed from V and 12 bases from J, the gap between germline ends came to 17 bases. The V gene's germline CDR1 is LGHNA and CDR2 YNFKEQ. The CDR3 reads CASSTSQGKPYF. For the CDR3, the DNA is TGTGCCAGCAGCACAAGTCAAGGCAAACCGTACTTC.